This entry lists 22 T cell receptor beta chains sequenced from one sample in a study of T cell repertoires in cytomegalovirus infection. No antigens are known for them. One entry per CDR3 protein, called by TCRdb with MiXCR from the reads. The profile shows 450,000 to 650,000 distinct CDR3 sequences, around 40% of them singletons. Sequences were derived from cultured PBMCs, sampled from culture after CMV antigen stimulation. Every receptor here comes from a human donor in good health (CMV status not recorded). Some clones in this sample may be carry-over from other donors' samples.

The chain carries TRBV20-1 and TRBJ1-2; 7 bases line up with TRBD1. Per the germline V gene, CDR1 is DFQATT and CDR2 is SNEGSKA (reference sequence). The CDR3 totals 10 residues. J gave up 7 bases and V 4 bases, and 0 bases lay outside the gene matches. The CDR3 reads CSAKGAGYTF. The CDR3 coding sequence is TGCAGTGCTAAGGGGGCTGGCTACACCTTC.

In DNA, the CDR3 is TGTGCCAGCAGCCCCAGTGCTCACGGTGGGAGAGCTAACTATGGCTACACCTTC. Encoded protein: CASSPSAHGGRANYGYTF. The chain is built from TRBV7-2 and TRBJ1-2; D is ambiguous. Germline V gives CDR1 SGHTA, CDR2 FQGNSA. This CDR3 region has 18 residues. With 5 bases removed from V and 0 bases from J, the gap between germline ends came to 22 bases.

The chain recombines TRBV7-9 with TRBJ2-3, with D possibly being TRBD1 (6 bases). The CDR3 loop spans 18 amino acids. Trimming shortened V by 4 bases and J by 2 bases, and 22 bases separated the two germline ends. Germline-derived CDR1 and CDR2 are SEHNR and FQNEAQ (reference sequence). As DNA, the CDR3 is TGTGCCAGCAGCTCCCCCCCAGGCAGGGGAGTATTCACAGATACGCAGTATTTT. It codes for CASSSPPGRGVFTDTQYF.

V and J are TRBV20-1 and TRBJ2-3, with D tentatively TRBD2 (6 bases). V was cut by 0 bases and J by 5 bases, with 9 bases left in between. There are 13 residues in the CDR3. Germline CDR1 reads DFQATT; CDR2 reads SNEGSKA (reference sequence). The CDR3 is CSARDGLKDTQYF. In DNA form, the CDR3 reads TGCAGTGCTAGAGATGGACTAAAAGATACGCAGTATTTT.

The table lists this clonotype with many counts. The chain is built from TRBV12-3 or TRBV12-4 and TRBJ2-7, with D perhaps matching TRBD2 (6 bases). The CDR3 contains 12 residues. Trimming left V 6 bases short and J 7 bases short, with 13 bases between. This chain's CDR3 is CASSLGGDEQYF. CDR3 bases: TGTGCCAGCAGCTTGGGGGGAGATGAGCAGTACTTC.

The rearrangement joins TRBV5-1 to TRBJ2-3; TRBD2 might be the D (5 bases). The V end was cut by 0 bases, the J end by 0 bases, with 11 bases between. The CDR3 consists of 16 residues. Germline V gene sequence: CDR1 SGHRS, CDR2 YFSETQ. This CDR3 reads CASSLVASTSTDTQYF. The CDR3 DNA reads TGCGCCAGCAGCTTGGTCGCTAGCACAAGCACAGATACGCAGTATTTT. The whole variable domain, remainder taken from reference TRBV5-1 and TRBJ2-3, is KAGVTQTPRYLIKTRGQQVTLSCSPISGHRSVSWYQQTPGQGLQFLFEYFSETQRNKGNFPGRFSGRQFSNSRSEMNVSTLELGDSALYLCASSLVASTSTDTQYFGPGTRLTVL.

J is TRBJ2-3 and V is TRBV7-2; D may be TRBD2 (5 bases). V was trimmed by 2 bases and J by 0 bases, leaving 15 bases between them. CDR3 length: 17 residues. Germline CDR1 is SGHTA and CDR2 is FQGNSA. The CDR3 sequence: CASSLISGLRSTDTQYF. The CDR3 coding sequence is TGTGCCAGCAGCTTAATCTCCGGACTCCGAAGCACAGATACGCAGTATTTT.

This chain uses TRBV20-1 with TRBJ2-2, with 9 positions matching TRBD1. Trimming took 5 bases from V and 7 from J; bases not matched to a gene: 8. The CDR3 has 14 amino acids. From germline, CDR1 is DFQATT and CDR2 SNEGSKA (reference sequence). Here the CDR3 reads CSARRQGESGELFF. The DNA for the CDR3 is TGCAGTGCTCGCCGACAGGGGGAAAGCGGGGAGCTGTTTTTT.

V usage is TRBV4-3 and J usage is TRBJ1-2; a weak D match, TRBD1 (5 bases). The V end was cut by 0 bases, the J end by 8 bases, with 10 bases between. CDR1 is LGHNA, CDR2 YSLEER, per germline. This CDR3 spans 13 amino acids. CDR3 sequence reads: CASSQERGWGYTF. The DNA for the CDR3 is TGCGCCAGCAGCCAAGAAAGGGGATGGGGCTACACCTTC.

V usage is TRBV11-2 and J usage is TRBJ2-4; no firm D call. Germline-derived CDR1 and CDR2 are SGHAT and FQNNGV. V was shortened by 5 bases and J by 5 bases, with 4 bases between the two germline ends. This CDR3 region has 11 residues. The CDR3 protein is CASSAENIQYF. Written as DNA, the CDR3 is TGTGCCAGCAGCGCCGAAAACATTCAGTACTTC.

About this clonotype itself: This could be a read error, since a much larger clone is one nucleotide away. This chain uses TRBV7-9 with TRBJ1-2; no definite D call. The V and J ends lost 1 base and 8 bases respectively, with 14 bases between them. Germline CDR1 is SEHNR and CDR2 is FQNEAQ (reference sequence). This CDR3 is 14 amino acids long. The CDR3 is CASSLGDQPGGYTF. The CDR3 coding sequence is TGTGCCAGCAGCTTAGGGGATCAACCGGGGGGCTACACCTTC. Using reference TRBV7-9 and TRBJ1-2 for the parts outside the CDR3, the full variable domain is DTGVSQNPRHKITKRGQNVTFRCDPISEHNRLYWYRQTLGQGPEFLTYFQNEAQLEKSRLLSDRFSAERPKGSFSTLEIQRTEQGDSAMYLCASSLGDQPGGYTFGSGTRLTVV.

J is TRBJ2-2 and V is TRBV29-1; D gene ambiguous. This CDR3 has 13 residues. V was clipped by 2 bases and J by 1 base, with 5 bases between them. Germline V CDR1 and CDR2: SQVTM, ANQGSEA. The CDR3 nucleotides are TGCAGCGTTGAAAACGGGAACACCGGGGAGCTGTTTTTT. This encodes CSVENGNTGELFF.

This clonotype was detected only a few times. The chain combines TRBV6-2 or TRBV6-3 with TRBJ1-1, with D uncertain. From germline, CDR1 is MNHEY and CDR2 SVGEGT. This CDR3 spans 14 amino acids. V shed 3 bases and J shed 1 base, with 9 bases lying between them. The CDR3 DNA sequence: TGTGCCAGCAGTTATTCGGGAAGGAACACTGAAGCTTTCTTT. Translation: CASSYSGRNTEAFF.

V gene TRBV2 combines with J gene TRBJ2-2; maybe TRBD2 (6 bases). This CDR3 region has 13 residues. CDR1 and CDR2 from the germline V gene are SNHLY and FYNNEI. V was trimmed by 8 bases and J by 4 bases, leaving 11 bases between them. CDR3 DNA: TGTGCCAGCTGGAGGGGTACCACCGGGGAGCTGTTTTTT. This gives the protein CASWRGTTGELFF.

Notes on this clonotype: This may come from a read error, since a much larger clone is one base off. CDR3 nucleotides: TGTGCCAGCAGCTTAAACTACTACAATGAGCAGTTCTTC. Amino acids: CASSLNYYNEQFF. V is TRBV7-6 and J is TRBJ2-1, with D hard to call. CDR1 SGHVS and CDR2 FNYEAQ come from the germline V gene. Trimming shortened V by 2 bases and J by 3 bases, and 5 bases separated the two germline ends. The CDR3 is 13 residues long.

The CDR3 DNA is TGCGCCAGCGGCCCGGGACTAGCGGACTACAATGAGCAGTTCTTC. Its protein product is CASGPGLADYNEQFF. The chain has TRBV5-1 and TRBJ2-1; 11 bases are a match to TRBD2. The CDR3 has 15 residues. Germline CDR1 is SGHRS and CDR2 is YFSETQ. With V trimmed by 7 bases and J by 3 bases, 6 bases remained unmatched. The variable domain in full, with the rest retrieved from reference TRBV5-1 and TRBJ2-1, is KAGVTQTPRYLIKTRGQQVTLSCSPISGHRSVSWYQQTPGQGLQFLFEYFSETQRNKGNFPGRFSGRQFSNSRSEMNVSTLELGDSALYLCASGPGLADYNEQFFGPGTRLTVL.

This clonotype came up a few times. The chain has TRBV11-2 and TRBJ2-7, with D maybe TRBD2 (6 bases). Trimming left V 4 bases short and J 0 bases short, with 16 bases between. Germline assignment: CDR1 SGHAT and CDR2 FQNNGV. This CDR3 region has 16 residues. CDR3 region: CASSSPTRGNSYEQYF. The DNA for the CDR3 is TGTGCCAGCAGCTCCCCGACTAGGGGAAACTCCTACGAGCAGTACTTC. Looking up the rest from reference TRBV11-2 and TRBJ2-7 gives the full variable domain: EAGVAQSPRYKIIEKRQSVAFWCNPISGHATLYWYQQILGQGPKLLIQFQNNGVVDDSQLPKDRFSAERLKGVDSTLKIQPAKLEDSAVYLCASSSPTRGNSYEQYFGPGTRLTVT.

In DNA form, the CDR3 reads TGTGCCAGCACCACCGGGGGAGGGATCGAGACCCAGTACTTC. Protein: CASTTGGGIETQYF. V and J are TRBV7-6 and TRBJ2-5; 7 nucleotides align to TRBD2. The CDR3 has 14 amino acids. Unmatched junction bases numbered 10, after V lost 7 bases and J lost 5 bases. The germline V gene encodes CDR1 SGHVS and CDR2 FNYEAQ.

This clonotype showed up just a few times. The CDR3 bases are TGTGCCAGTAGTGAGAGGGGGCGCGTGACAGATACGCAGTATTTT. Its protein product is CASSERGRVTDTQYF. The chain employs TRBV19 and TRBJ2-3; 7 nucleotides match TRBD1. The CDR3 totals 15 residues. From germline, CDR1 is LNHDA and CDR2 SQIVND (reference sequence). The V gene end was trimmed by 5 bases and the J gene end by 3 bases; junction bases not matched to a gene: 8.

The chain combines TRBV6-5 with TRBJ1-2, with TRBD1 identical over 8 bases. Per the germline V gene, CDR1 is MNHEY and CDR2 is SVGAGI. The CDR3 extends over 13 amino acids. V was clipped by 5 bases and J by 6 bases; unmatched bases: 5. CDR3 sequence reads: CASSRTGSDGYTF. CDR3 bases: TGTGCCAGCAGTCGGACAGGGTCGGATGGCTACACCTTC.

V gene TRBV12-3 or TRBV12-4 combines with J gene TRBJ1-1; the match to TRBD1 covers 10 bases. The trim removed 6 bases at V and 5 bases at J, leaving 6 bases unmatched. The CDR3 extends over 14 amino acids. CDR3 protein: CASRRTGGMTEAFF. CDR3 nucleotide sequence: TGTGCCAGCAGGCGGACAGGGGGAATGACTGAAGCTTTCTTT.

The chain has TRBV6-8 and TRBJ2-3; TRBD2 matches 7 bases. Per germline, CDR1 MNHGY and CDR2 SAAAGT. This CDR3 has 13 amino acids. With 6 bases clipped from V and 6 bases from J, the junction kept 6 bases outside the gene matches. CDR3 sequence reads: CASRRGRWDTQYF. CDR3 coding DNA: TGTGCCAGCAGACGCGGGAGATGGGATACGCAGTATTTT.